The 5 T cell receptor beta chains presented below share a single source sample, sequenced in a study of blood T cell repertoires in COVID-19. Here immunoSEQ multiplex PCR was the method, and the copy in TCRdb shows in-frame clones only, minus some. The repertoire holds about 88,000 clones, with approximately 90% as singletons. Input material: peripheral blood. All receptors derive from a woman of 80 years or more with acute or convalescent COVID-19.

The rearrangement uses TRBV27 and TRBJ1-5; 9 nucleotides align to TRBD1. The CDR3 consists of 14 residues. Germline CDR1 MNHEY, CDR2 SMNVEV (reference sequence). Losses at the gene ends were 5 bases for V and 6 bases for J; bases not matched to a gene: 5. The CDR3, as DNA: TGTGCCAGCAGTCCGACAGGGGGAGGTCAGCCCCAGCATTTT. This sequence encodes CASSPTGGGQPQHF.

V and J are TRBV30 and TRBJ2-7; tentatively, D is TRBD1 (6 bases). This CDR3 spans 13 amino acids. The ends were cut back, 7 bases at V and 0 bases at J, with 13 bases in the middle. Germline CDR1 and CDR2: GTSNPN and SVGIG (reference sequence). The chain's CDR3 is CAYGQKSSYEQYF. The CDR3 DNA reads as TGTGCCTATGGACAGAAGAGCTCCTACGAGCAGTACTTC.

V gene TRBV29-1 combines with J gene TRBJ1-2, with a weak D call TRBD1 (5 bases). The germline V gene encodes CDR1 SQVTM and CDR2 ANQGSEA. Trimming pared 5 bases from V and 3 bases from J, leaving 13 bases between. CDR3 length: 13 residues. CDR3 region: CSVLERGDYGYTF. In nucleotides, the CDR3 is TGCAGCGTTTTAGAAAGGGGTGACTATGGCTACACCTTC. The full variable domain, rest sourced from reference TRBV29-1 and TRBJ1-2, is SAVISQKPSRDICQRGTSLTIQCQVDSQVTMMFWYRQQPGQSLTLIATANQGSEATYESGFVIDKFPISRPNLTFSTLTVSNMSPEDSSIYLCSVLERGDYGYTFGSGTRLTVV.

This chain connects TRBV21-1 to TRBJ2-5; the table gives TRBD1 as D, unverified against the DNA. TRBV21-1 is a known pseudogene. The CDR3 runs to 16 residues. The CDR3 DNA follows: TGTGCCAGCAGCAAAGGGGACAGGGAGTACCAAGAGACCCAGTACTTC. Its protein product is CASSKGDREYQETQYF.

V and J are TRBV19 and TRBJ2-7, with a tentative D call TRBD1 (6 bases). CDR3 length equals 15 residues. The V gene's germline CDR1 is LNHDA and CDR2 SQIVND (reference sequence). The ends were cut back, 9 bases at V and 4 bases at J, with 22 bases in the middle. The CDR3 loop is CASADRGGQGYEQYF. CDR3 coding DNA: TGTGCCAGCGCTGACCGGGGTGGCCAGGGGTACGAGCAGTACTTC. The full variable domain, with the rest looked up from reference TRBV19 and TRBJ2-7, is DGGITQSPKYLFRKEGQNVTLSCEQNLNHDAMYWYRQDPGQGLRLIYYSQIVNDFQKGDIAEGYSVSREKKESFPLTVTSAQKNPTAFYLCASADRGGQGYEQYFGPGTRLTVT.